This entry lists 23 T cell receptor beta chains sequenced from one sample in a study of long-term antiretroviral therapy in people with HIV. immunoSEQ v3.0 was run at survey level. TCRdb keeps only in-frame clones here, not all; method: immunoSEQ multiplex PCR. This table holds about 10,000 clones, around 89% found once. Material: unsorted PBMCs, obtained 0.2 years before starting antiretroviral therapy. Receptors were obtained from a woman aged 40 to 50 with HIV.

V usage is TRBV6-5 and J usage is TRBJ2-7; possible D gene TRBD1, 5 bases. The CDR3 sequence is 13 residues long. Germline V gene data show CDR1 as MNHEY and CDR2 as SVGAGI. V was shortened by 8 bases and J by 0 bases, with 11 bases between the two germline ends. CDR3 sequence (DNA): TGTGCCAGCGGTCGGACAAGCTCCTACGAGCAGTACTTC. Its translation is CASGRTSSYEQYF.

J is TRBJ2-7 and V is TRBV7-2; the match to TRBD2 covers 9 bases. The CDR3 covers 15 residues. CDR1 and CDR2 from the germline V gene are SGHTA and FQGNSA. The junction had 6 bases not matched to a gene; V was cut back by 5 bases and J by 1 base. The CDR3 DNA reads TGTGCCAGCAGCCCCCATAGCGGGGGATCCTACGAGCAGTACTTC. Translating it yields CASSPHSGGSYEQYF.

The rearrangement uses TRBV7-9 and TRBJ2-7, with unresolved D. V lost 1 base and J 4 bases, leaving 5 bases between the germline ends. The CDR3 consists of 12 residues. Germline assignment: CDR1 SEHNR and CDR2 FQNEAQ (reference sequence). CDR3 coding DNA: TGTGCCAGCAGCTTAGAATGGTACGAGCAGTACTTC. It is translated as CASSLEWYEQYF.

The chain couples TRBV6-1 to TRBJ1-5, with D possibly being TRBD1 (6 bases). Germline V lookup: CDR1 MNHNS, CDR2 SASEGT. This CDR3 is built from 14 residues. Trimming left V 1 base short and J 4 bases short, with 8 bases between. In nucleotides, the CDR3 is TGTGCCAGCAGTGAAGGCAGGGGTAATCAGCCCCAGCATTTT. Protein sequence: CASSEGRGNQPQHF.

This clone was counted only a few times. This rearrangement joins TRBV10-3 to TRBJ1-3; D remains unclear. Germline lookup yields CDR1 ENHRY and CDR2 SYGVKD. V shed 3 bases and J shed 4 bases, with 1 base lying between them. The length of the CDR3 is 11 residues. Here the CDR3 reads CAISEGNTIYF. In DNA, the CDR3 is TGTGCCATCAGTGAAGGAAACACCATATATTTT.

The rearrangement joins TRBV10-3 to TRBJ1-1; TRBD1 aligns across 9 bases. The CDR3 covers 16 residues. V shed 2 bases, J shed 5 bases, and the junction held 9 bases outside the gene matches. The germline gives CDR1 ENHRY, CDR2 SYGVKD. The CDR3 protein is CAISEAVGQGGTEAFF. DNA for the CDR3: TGTGCCATCAGTGAGGCGGTGGGACAGGGAGGAACTGAAGCTTTCTTT.

The chain links TRBV6-1 to TRBJ1-2, with TRBD1 matching over 8 bases. Germline V gene sequence: CDR1 MNHNS, CDR2 SASEGT. The CDR3 runs 14 residues. The trim removed 7 bases at V and 0 bases at J, leaving 4 bases unmatched. CDR3 sequence (DNA): TGTGCCAGCAATCCGGGACAGGCTAACTATGGCTACACCTTC. Translating it yields CASNPGQANYGYTF.

Note on this clone: The junction departs from the called germline gene at one end, perhaps through a read error. This rearrangement joins TRBV7-9 to TRBJ2-7, with D maybe TRBD2 (6 bases). This CDR3 has 13 residues. The germline V gene has CDR1 SEHNR and CDR2 FQNEAQ (reference sequence). The CDR3: CASSHNTGSHLAF. DNA for the CDR3: TGTGCCAGCAGCCACAATACCGGGAGTCATCTTGCCTTC.

The rearrangement links TRBV2 to TRBJ2-7, with TRBD1 matching 7 bases. The CDR3 contains 16 residues. The V and J ends lost 6 bases and 0 bases, in that order; junction bases with no gene match: 11. Germline V gene data show CDR1 as SNHLY and CDR2 as FYNNEI. The CDR3, as DNA: TGTGCCAGCAGGTTCTTGAGGGGGCCGAGCTCCTACGAGCAGTACTTC. This gives the protein CASRFLRGPSSYEQYF.

This clone was recorded once. This sequence joins TRBV5-8 and TRBJ2-3, with D tentatively TRBD2 (6 bases). V shed 2 bases and J shed 1 base, with 11 bases lying between them. The length of the CDR3 is 15 residues. Germline V gene sequence: CDR1 SGHTS, CDR2 YDEGEE. The DNA for the CDR3 is TGTGCCAGCAGCTTTCGCACGGGGGGCACAGATACGCAGTATTTT. It translates to CASSFRTGGTDTQYF.

This clone came up once. The rearrangement joins TRBV12-5 to TRBJ2-7; no definite D call. Trimming removed 6 bases at V and 2 bases at J, with 14 bases between. CDR1 is LGHNT and CDR2 is FRNRAP in the germline V gene. This CDR3 is built from 14 residues. The CDR3 reads CASGHSQDAYEQYF. The CDR3, as DNA: TGTGCTAGTGGACACTCCCAAGACGCCTACGAGCAGTACTTC.

The chain links TRBV18 to TRBJ2-5, with no clear D. CDR1 is KGHSH, CDR2 LQKENI, per germline. Trimming took 0 bases from V and 4 from J, leaving 12 bases between them. The CDR3 sequence is 15 residues long. The CDR3 DNA reads TGTGCCAGCTCACCACCGCTAGGCGGTGGAGAGACCCAGTACTTC. The encoded protein is CASSPPLGGGETQYF.

The rearrangement links TRBV5-1 to TRBJ2-1; TRBD2 might be the D (6 bases). Germline values: CDR1 SGHRS, CDR2 YFSETQ. The CDR3 contains 17 residues. Trimming took 0 bases from V and 5 from J, leaving 18 bases between them. CDR3 residues: CASSLVARGGGDNEQFF. CDR3 sequence (DNA): TGCGCCAGCAGCTTGGTAGCGAGGGGTGGCGGGGACAATGAGCAGTTCTTC.

The rearrangement uses TRBV29-1 and TRBJ1-3; 8 positions match TRBD1. Germline CDR1 reads SQVTM; CDR2 reads ANQGSEA. V was pared by 0 bases and J by 0 bases, with 7 bases of the junction left unmatched. The CDR3 totals 17 residues. Here the CDR3 reads CSVEDSGQGYSGNTIYF. CDR3 sequence (DNA): TGCAGCGTTGAAGATTCAGGACAGGGCTACTCTGGAAACACCATATATTTT.

The gene calls are TRBV18 and TRBJ2-3; the match to TRBD1 covers 8 bases. V lost 3 bases to trimming and J lost 1 base; unmatched junction nucleotides: 3. The CDR3 has 15 amino acids. Germline CDR1 and CDR2: KGHSH and LQKENI. This CDR3 is CASSPPTGGTDTQYF. The CDR3 bases are TGTGCCAGCTCACCTCCGACAGGGGGCACAGATACGCAGTATTTT.

On this clone: The junction departs from germline at one end; a sequencing error may be responsible. The chain carries TRBV2 and TRBJ1-5; D is unclear. The germline V gene encodes CDR1 SNHLY and CDR2 FYNNEI. The CDR3 runs 13 residues. In nucleotides, the CDR3 is TGTGCCAGCAGTGTAGGGAGCAGTCAGCCCCAGCATTTT. Its protein product is CASSVGSSQPQHF.

This clone was recorded only once. A junction end diverges from the germline sequence, so it may reflect a read error. J is TRBJ1-1 and V is TRBV7-9; D gene ambiguous. The CDR3 is 16 residues long. CDR1 and CDR2 (germline): SEHNR, FQNEAQ (reference sequence). The chain's CDR3 is CASSQDVAAGDTEAFF. Here the CDR3 DNA reads TGCGCCAGCAGCCAAGATGTGGCAGCGGGAGATACTGAAGCTTTCTTT.

This chain uses TRBV9 with TRBJ2-7; 9 nucleotides agree with TRBD2. Germline-derived CDR1 and CDR2 are SGDLS and YYNGEE. Trimming removed 4 bases from V and 10 bases from J; junction bases left unmatched: 18. The CDR3 spans 16 residues. CDR3 region: CASSRGGLAGSLEQYF. CDR3 bases: TGTGCCAGCAGCCGGGGGGGGCTAGCGGGGTCCTTGGAACAGTACTTC.

The chain couples TRBV4-1 to TRBJ1-1; 8 positions agree with TRBD1. After removal of 3 bases from V and 6 bases from J, the junction contained 3 bases not matched to a gene. Germline CDR1 reads MGHRA; CDR2 reads YSYEKL. This CDR3 is 13 amino acids long. The CDR3 region has the DNA TGCGCCAGCAGCCAGCCGGGACAGGCTGAAGCTTTCTTT. Translated, it gives CASSQPGQAEAFF.

The chain joins TRBV5-6 to TRBJ1-2, with D perhaps TRBD1 (5 bases). The germline CDR1 and CDR2 sequences are SGHDT and YYEEEE. CDR3 length equals 14 residues. The V end lost 4 bases, the J end lost 7 bases, and 17 bases lay between the germline ends. Here the CDR3 DNA reads TGTGCCAGCAGCCTTAGGGCGGGGGACGGTGGCTACACCTTC. This encodes CASSLRAGDGGYTF.

In its sample, this clone ranks as medium-sized. V usage is TRBV5-6 and J usage is TRBJ1-5, with no clear D. This CDR3 comprises 16 residues. Between the trimmed V and J ends, which lost 0 bases and 2 bases, there was a span of 12 bases. The germline V gene has CDR1 SGHDT and CDR2 YYEEEE. The CDR3 nucleotides read TGTGCCAGCAGCTTGGGGTGGTGGGGAGGCAATCAGCCCCAGCATTTT. It encodes CASSLGWWGGNQPQHF. Looking up the rest from reference TRBV5-6 and TRBJ1-5 gives the full variable domain: DAGVTQSPTHLIKTRGQQVTLRCSPKSGHDTVSWYQQALGQGPQFIFQYYEEEERQRGNFPDRFSGHQFPNYSSELNVNALLLGDSALYLCASSLGWWGGNQPQHFGDGTRLSIL.

The genes are TRBV30 and TRBJ1-1; 7 nucleotides match TRBD1. Trimming removed 1 base from V and 9 bases from J; junction bases left unmatched: 2. CDR3 size: 11 residues. CDR1 GTSNPN and CDR2 SVGIG come from the germline V gene (reference sequence). In DNA form, the CDR3 reads TGTGCCTGGAGTGAGACAGGGAAAGCTTTCTTT. It codes for CAWSETGKAFF.

The J gene is TRBJ1-2, the V gene TRBV4-1; TRBD1 might be the D (5 bases). The CDR3 has 16 amino acids. CDR1 MGHRA and CDR2 YSYEKL come from the germline V gene. Trimming left V 0 bases short and J 4 bases short, with 15 bases between. The CDR3 region is CASSQDAGPTSYGYTF. DNA of the CDR3: TGCGCCAGCAGCCAAGATGCAGGGCCAACAAGCTATGGCTACACCTTC.